The next 24 T cell receptor beta chains were all read from a single sample in a study of blood T cell repertoires in COVID-19 (dated by TCRdb to the early 2020s). Library prep was done by the immunoSEQ multiplex PCR assay. The source is immuneACCESS, and TCRdb retained only in-frame sequences with V and J called. Part of the clones is not carried over; for the studies checked, unresolved V genes explain less than half of this, and the remainder is unexplained. In all, the sample holds 140,000 to 150,000 clones, and approximately 81% of those were seen once. The top ten constitute roughly 8.2% of the sample. The specimen was peripheral blood. All receptors come from a human donor in a cohort sampled during active COVID-19.

V is TRBV5-4 and J is TRBJ2-5; D is possibly TRBD1 (5 bases). The germline gives CDR1 SGHNT, CDR2 YYREEE (reference sequence). The CDR3 consists of 14 residues. V lost 1 base, J lost 2 bases, and 9 bases lay in between. In DNA, the CDR3 is TGTGCCAGCAGCTTGAGGGGCAAACAAGAGACCCAGTACTTC. It specifies CASSLRGKQETQYF.

The chain carries TRBV24-1 and TRBJ1-2; D may be TRBD1 (5 bases). This CDR3 has 12 residues. The V end was cut by 3 bases, the J end by 6 bases, with 7 bases between. Per the germline V gene, CDR1 is KGHDR and CDR2 is SFDVKD. The CDR3: CATSDRGDGYTF. The CDR3 nucleotides read TGTGCCACCAGTGATCGGGGGGATGGCTACACCTTC.

The chain has TRBV6-6 and TRBJ2-7, with 11 positions matching TRBD2. The CDR3 consists of 15 residues. Trimming at V came to 6 bases and at J to 4 bases, leaving 8 bases not matched to a gene. CDR1 and CDR2 from the germline V gene are MNHNY and SVGAGI (reference sequence). The CDR3 DNA sequence: TGTGCCAGCAGCCAAACTAGCGGGAGACTTTACGAGCAGTACTTC. Translated: CASSQTSGRLYEQYF.

The chain uses TRBV15 and TRBJ2-5; TRBD1 matches at 9 bases. There are 14 residues in the CDR3. Looked up from germline, CDR1 is LNHNV and CDR2 is YYDKDF (reference sequence). J lost 5 bases, V lost 8 bases, and 9 bases had no gene match. CDR3 in amino acids: CATSRDRAGETQYF. The CDR3 DNA reads as TGTGCCACCTCCCGGGACAGGGCGGGGGAGACCCAGTACTTC.

The CDR3 region is CASRQRGSYEQYF. The CDR3 DNA is TGTGCCAGCCGCCAGCGGGGCTCCTACGAGCAGTACTTC. The genes are TRBV28 and TRBJ2-7; 7 nucleotides match TRBD2. This CDR3 is built from 13 residues. The V segment lost 8 bases and the J segment 0 bases; nucleotides outside the gene matches: 4. Germline V gene lookup returns CDR1 MDHEN and CDR2 SYDVKM. Drawing the rest from reference TRBV28 and TRBJ2-7, the complete variable domain is DVKVTQSSRYLVKRTGEKVFLECVQDMDHENMFWYRQDPGLGLRLIYFSYDVKMKEKGDIPEGYSVSREKKERFSLILESASTNQTSMYLCASRQRGSYEQYFGPGTRLTVT.

This sequence joins TRBV6-6 and TRBJ2-7; 7 bases align to TRBD1. The CDR3 consists of 15 residues. V was clipped by 3 bases and J by 1 base; unmatched bases: 6. The germline V gene encodes CDR1 MNHNY and CDR2 SVGAGI (reference sequence). For the CDR3, the DNA is TGTGCCAGCAGTTATTTCCCGGGACAGTCCTACGAGCAGTACTTC. Protein sequence: CASSYFPGQSYEQYF.

The chain carries TRBV6-5 and TRBJ2-6; D possibly corresponds to TRBD1 (6 bases). V was pared by 1 base and J by 4 bases, with 11 bases between. The CDR3 is 16 amino acids. Germline V gene lookup returns CDR1 MNHEY and CDR2 SVGAGI. DNA for the CDR3: TGTGCCAGCAGTTACTACAGGGCGAGCGGGGCCAACGTCCTGACTTTC. Its translation: CASSYYRASGANVLTF.

The V and J genes are TRBV5-1 and TRBJ2-5; D perhaps matches TRBD1 (5 bases). The CDR3 spans 13 residues. V lost 4 bases, J lost 0 bases, and 7 bases lay in between. CDR1 and CDR2 from the germline V gene are SGHRS and YFSETQ. The chain's CDR3 is CASSDSYQETQYF. CDR3 DNA sequence: TGCGCCAGCAGCGACAGCTACCAAGAGACCCAGTACTTC. Variable domain in full (rest from reference TRBV5-1 and TRBJ2-5): KAGVTQTPRYLIKTRGQQVTLSCSPISGHRSVSWYQQTPGQGLQFLFEYFSETQRNKGNFPGRFSGRQFSNSRSEMNVSTLELGDSALYLCASSDSYQETQYFGPGTRLLVL.

CDR3 loop: CASSPQASGRAYEQYF. The CDR3 DNA reads as TGTGCCAGCAGCCCACAGGCTAGCGGCCGCGCCTACGAGCAGTACTTC. V usage is TRBV4-2 and J usage is TRBJ2-7; 7 bases agree with TRBD2. This CDR3 contains 16 residues. With V trimmed by 4 bases and J by 2 bases, 11 bases remained unmatched. Germline assignment: CDR1 LGHNA and CDR2 YNFKEQ.

The chain links TRBV27 to TRBJ2-7; weak D call: TRBD1 (5 bases). Trimming removed 2 bases from V and 0 bases from J, with 8 bases in between. CDR1 MNHEY and CDR2 SMNVEV come from the germline V gene (reference sequence). This CDR3 is built from 14 residues. The CDR3 region is CASSLERGSYEQYF. CDR3 DNA sequence: TGTGCCAGCAGTTTAGAAAGGGGCTCCTACGAGCAGTACTTC.

A few counts support this clone. The chain is built from TRBV28 and TRBJ2-7, with 8 bases identical to TRBD2. Germline V gene sequence: CDR1 MDHEN, CDR2 SYDVKM. CDR3 length: 14 residues. Trimming cost V 6 bases and J 3 bases; bases outside gene matches: 7. For the CDR3, the DNA is TGTGCCAGCAGCACACCCGGGGGGGGCTACGAGCAGTACTTC. Its protein is CASSTPGGGYEQYF.

This rearrangement joins TRBV19 to TRBJ2-7, with 10 bases matching TRBD2. The junction had 7 bases not matched to a gene; V was cut back by 8 bases and J by 0 bases. The CDR3 sequence is 15 residues long. Germline V gene sequence: CDR1 LNHDA, CDR2 SQIVND (reference sequence). The CDR3 spells CASSTVAGGSYEQYF. The CDR3 DNA reads as TGTGCCAGTTCTACCGTAGCGGGAGGCTCCTACGAGCAGTACTTC.

This clone was seen a single time. V and J are TRBV4-3 and TRBJ1-2, with 7 bases identical to TRBD1. CDR3 length: 18 amino acids. Germline V gives CDR1 LGHNA, CDR2 YSLEER. Trimming at V came to 0 bases and at J to 1 base, leaving 11 bases not matched to a gene. The CDR3 loop reads CASSQERPPNRGNYGYTF. In DNA, the CDR3 is TGCGCCAGCAGCCAAGAACGCCCACCGAACAGGGGTAACTATGGCTACACCTTC.

The V call is TRBV29-1, the J call TRBJ2-7; D gene unclear. CDR1 and CDR2 (germline): SQVTM, ANQGSEA. This CDR3 is 13 amino acids long. V was clipped by 4 bases and J by 5 bases, with 15 bases between them. The chain's CDR3 is CSVVLPILDEQYF. The DNA for the CDR3 is TGCAGCGTTGTCCTGCCTATTCTAGACGAGCAGTACTTC.

V gene TRBV5-6 combines with J gene TRBJ2-3; D not certain. Germline V lookup: CDR1 SGHDT, CDR2 YYEEEE. V shed 0 bases and J shed 3 bases, with 11 bases lying between them. The length of the CDR3 is 15 residues. The CDR3 nucleotides are TGTGCCAGCAGCTTGGGGCTAGGTGGGACAGATACGCAGTATTTT. This codes for CASSLGLGGTDTQYF. Full variable domain (rest looked up from reference TRBV5-6 and TRBJ2-3): DAGVTQSPTHLIKTRGQQVTLRCSPKSGHDTVSWYQQALGQGPQFIFQYYEEEERQRGNFPDRFSGHQFPNYSSELNVNALLLGDSALYLCASSLGLGGTDTQYFGPGTRLTVL.

The V and J genes are TRBV29-1 and TRBJ2-5; 8 bases agree with TRBD1. The V and J ends lost 7 bases and 7 bases, in that order; junction bases with no gene match: 14. The CDR3 runs to 14 residues. Germline CDR1 is SQVTM and CDR2 is ANQGSEA. The CDR3: CSGLDRGGHMTQYF. CDR3 bases: TGCAGCGGCCTAGACAGGGGCGGGCACATGACCCAGTACTTC.

This clone was detected only once. Additional DNA sequences in this sample encode the identical CDR3. This chain connects TRBV5-1 to TRBJ2-7, with 7 bases that match TRBD1. Trimming took 4 bases from V and 4 from J; bases not matched to a gene: 2. The germline V gene has CDR1 SGHRS and CDR2 YFSETQ. The CDR3 length is 12 residues. CDR3 residues: CASSVQGYEQYF. CDR3 coding DNA: TGCGCCAGCAGCGTACAGGGGTACGAGCAGTACTTC.

The CDR3 coding sequence is TGTGCCAGCAGCCAGACTCCTTTAGCGGGAGGGCTCCTTGGCACAGATACGCAGTATTTT. This gives the protein CASSQTPLAGGLLGTDTQYF. The chain carries TRBV4-2 and TRBJ2-3; 11 positions agree with TRBD2. This CDR3 comprises 20 residues. The germline gives CDR1 LGHNA, CDR2 YNFKEQ. With V trimmed by 3 bases and J by 1 base, 15 bases remained unmatched.

The chain links TRBV28 to TRBJ2-7; D perhaps matches TRBD1 (6 bases). The CDR3 spans 14 residues. Deletions cut 4 bases from V and 2 bases from J, with 12 bases between. Germline loops: CDR1 MDHEN, CDR2 SYDVKM. Written as DNA, the CDR3 is TGTGCCAGCAGTTCTACAGGGAGAGCCTACGAGCAGTACTTC. Amino acid sequence: CASSSTGRAYEQYF.

This clone has just a few counts. V usage is TRBV5-1 and J usage is TRBJ1-5; 7 bases line up with TRBD1. Germline trimming cut 0 bases from V and 5 bases from J; bases unmatched to any gene: 8. In germline, CDR1 is SGHRS, CDR2 YFSETQ. The CDR3 covers 16 residues. CDR3 sequence: CASSLGTGQDDQPQHF. The CDR3 DNA reads as TGCGCCAGCAGCTTGGGAACCGGACAGGATGATCAGCCCCAGCATTTT.

The gene calls are TRBV7-9 and TRBJ2-7; the D gene is possibly TRBD1 (5 bases). The CDR3 totals 16 residues. Germline CDR1 SEHNR, CDR2 FQNEAQ (reference sequence). V was clipped by 1 base and J by 4 bases, with 17 bases between them. The DNA for the CDR3 is TGTGCCAGCAGCTTAGGAGCAGACAGTTTGGGTTACGAGCAGTACTTC. The encoded protein is CASSLGADSLGYEQYF.

The chain carries TRBV3-1 (or the pseudogene TRBV3-2) and TRBJ2-5, with D perhaps TRBD2 (5 bases). The germline V gene encodes CDR1 LGHDT and CDR2 YNNKEL (reference sequence). The V end lost 3 bases, the J end lost 5 bases, and 10 bases lay between the germline ends. The CDR3 consists of 13 residues. The chain's CDR3 is CASSQREPETQYF. The DNA of the CDR3 is TGTGCCAGCAGCCAGAGGGAACCTGAGACCCAGTACTTC.

The V call is TRBV7-2, the J call TRBJ1-2, with D perhaps TRBD1 (6 bases). The CDR3 is 14 residues long. Trimming cost V 4 bases and J 4 bases, with 13 bases left between them. Germline CDR1 reads SGHTA; CDR2 reads FQGNSA. The CDR3 loop reads CASSSRQDFYGYTF. The CDR3 bases are TGTGCCAGCAGCTCCCGACAGGACTTCTATGGCTACACCTTC. Full variable domain (rest looked up from reference TRBV7-2 and TRBJ1-2): GAGVSQSPSNKVTEKGKDVELRCDPISGHTALYWYRQSLGQGLEFLIYFQGNSAPDKSGLPSDRFSAERTGGSVSTLTIQRTQQEDSAVYLCASSSRQDFYGYTFGSGTRLTVV.

The CDR3 region has the DNA TGTGCCAGCAGTGGCCTACTGGGGACAGGTATGCTGACTGAAGCTTTCTTT. Translation: CASSGLLGTGMLTEAFF. V usage is TRBV25-1 and J usage is TRBJ1-1; 8 nucleotides line up with TRBD1. The J segment lost 5 bases and the V segment lost 4 bases, leaving 15 bases of the junction unmatched. The CDR3 has 17 residues. CDR1 is MGHDK, CDR2 SYGVNS, per germline.